A selection of T cell receptor beta chains follows, all from one sample in a study of type 1 regulatory T cells. No antigen is known for these receptors. TCRdb fed the reads into MiXCR, producing one record per CDR3 protein. The repertoire includes about 62,000 distinct CDR3 sequences, approximately 67% of them detected once, and 1.8% sits in the top ten. The sample comprised cultured non-Tr1 T cells, either the whole culture or a sorted T cell fraction (not recorded which). The receptors here all came from a human donor in good health. Each CDR3 is given with its conserved first and last residue.

v_gene,j_gene,CDR3aa
TRBV6-5,TRBJ1-3,CASSPNRFSGNTIYF
TRBV4-3,TRBJ2-2,CASSQEVHSTGELFF
TRBV20-1,TRBJ1-1,CSARGGTGSTEAFF
TRBV2,TRBJ1-5,CASTGQGAFQPQHF
TRBV5-1,TRBJ1-1,CASSSYPGNTEAFF
TRBV20-1,TRBJ2-3,CSADPGGGVNADTQYF
TRBV7-8,TRBJ2-2,CASSSRRLSNTGELFF
TRBV20-1,TRBJ2-7,CSARDVSGSSYEQYF
TRBV6-6,TRBJ2-5,CASSSSTGAKETQYF
TRBV7-2,TRBJ2-7,CASRLNYEQYF
TRBV6-1,TRBJ1-4,CASSERAAANEKLFF
TRBV7-9,TRBJ1-6,CASTQGGTSPLHF
TRBV20-1,TRBJ2-4,CSASPSPGAKNIQYF
TRBV4-1,TRBJ2-3,CASSQVGLSTDTQYF
TRBV5-5,TRBJ2-3,CASGLAASTDTQYF
TRBV12-3/TRBV12-4,TRBJ2-7,CASSDRLATTYEQYF
TRBV18,TRBJ2-3,CASSPDGDTQYF
TRBV24-1,TRBJ2-1,CATSDQDRGSYNEQFF
TRBV7-7,TRBJ2-3,CASSAGTSGSTDTEYF
TRBV5-1,TRBJ2-2,CASTVFTGELFF
TRBV12-3/TRBV12-4,TRBJ2-3,CASSLDREDTQYF
TRBV19,TRBJ2-1,CASGVENEQFF